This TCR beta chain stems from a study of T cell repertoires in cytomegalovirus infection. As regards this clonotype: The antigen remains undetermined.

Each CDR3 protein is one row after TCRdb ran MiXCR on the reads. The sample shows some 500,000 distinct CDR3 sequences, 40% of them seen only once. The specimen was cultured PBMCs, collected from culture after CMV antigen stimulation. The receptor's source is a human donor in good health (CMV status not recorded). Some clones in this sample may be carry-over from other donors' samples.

The CDR3 nucleotides read TGTGCCAGCAGCCCTCACCTGGCTAGCTGGGGGGAAAAGACCCAGTACTTC. It specifies CASSPHLASWGEKTQYF. This rearrangement joins TRBV7-9 to TRBJ2-5; a weak D match, TRBD2 (6 bases). V lost 5 bases to trimming and J lost 6 bases, with 25 bases between them. Looked up from germline, CDR1 is SEHNR and CDR2 is FQNEAQ (reference sequence). The CDR3 loop spans 17 amino acids.